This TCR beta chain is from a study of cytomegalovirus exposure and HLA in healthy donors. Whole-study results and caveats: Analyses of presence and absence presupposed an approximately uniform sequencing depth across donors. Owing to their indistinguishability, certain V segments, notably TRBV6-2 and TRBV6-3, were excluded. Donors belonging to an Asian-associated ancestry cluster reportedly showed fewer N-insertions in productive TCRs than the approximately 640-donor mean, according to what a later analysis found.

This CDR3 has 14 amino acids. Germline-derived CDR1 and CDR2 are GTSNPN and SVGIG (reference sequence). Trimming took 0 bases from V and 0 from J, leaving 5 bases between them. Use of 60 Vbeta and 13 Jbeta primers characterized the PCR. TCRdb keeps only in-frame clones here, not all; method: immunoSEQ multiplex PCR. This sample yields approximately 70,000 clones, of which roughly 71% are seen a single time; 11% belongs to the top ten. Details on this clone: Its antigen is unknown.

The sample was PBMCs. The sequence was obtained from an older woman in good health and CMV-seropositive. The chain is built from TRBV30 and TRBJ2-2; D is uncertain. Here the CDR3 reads CAWSVGANTGELFF. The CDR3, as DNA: TGTGCCTGGAGTGTGGGCGCGAACACCGGGGAGCTGTTTTTT.